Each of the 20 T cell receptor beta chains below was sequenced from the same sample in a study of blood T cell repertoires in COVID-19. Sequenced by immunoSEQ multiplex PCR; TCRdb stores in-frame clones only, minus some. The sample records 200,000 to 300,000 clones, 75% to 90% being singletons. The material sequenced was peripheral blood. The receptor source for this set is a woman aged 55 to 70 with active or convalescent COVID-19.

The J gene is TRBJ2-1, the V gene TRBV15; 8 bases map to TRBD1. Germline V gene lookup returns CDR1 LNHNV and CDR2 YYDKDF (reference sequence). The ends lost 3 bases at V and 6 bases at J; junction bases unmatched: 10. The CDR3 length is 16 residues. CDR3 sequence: CATSSLSQGAVNEQFF. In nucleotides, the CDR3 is TGTGCCACCAGCAGTCTCTCCCAGGGGGCGGTCAATGAGCAGTTCTTC.

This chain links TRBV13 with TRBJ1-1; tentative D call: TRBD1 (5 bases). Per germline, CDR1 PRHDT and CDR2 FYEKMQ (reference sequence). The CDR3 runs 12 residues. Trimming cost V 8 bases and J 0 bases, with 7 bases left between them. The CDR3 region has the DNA TGTGCCAGCGACAGCATGAACACTGAAGCTTTCTTT. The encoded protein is CASDSMNTEAFF.

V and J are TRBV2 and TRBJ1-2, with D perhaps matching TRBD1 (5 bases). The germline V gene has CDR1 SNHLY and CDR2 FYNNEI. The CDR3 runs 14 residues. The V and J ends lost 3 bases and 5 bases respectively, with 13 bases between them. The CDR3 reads CASSDRTTSYGYTF. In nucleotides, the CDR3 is TGTGCCAGCAGTGATCGGACAACCAGTTATGGCTACACCTTC.

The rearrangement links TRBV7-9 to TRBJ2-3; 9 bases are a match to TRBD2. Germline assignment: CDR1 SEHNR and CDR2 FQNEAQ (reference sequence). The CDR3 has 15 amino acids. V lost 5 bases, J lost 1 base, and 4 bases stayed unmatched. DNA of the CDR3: TGTGCCAGCAGCCGCATAGCGGGGGGCACAGATACGCAGTATTTT. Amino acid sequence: CASSRIAGGTDTQYF.

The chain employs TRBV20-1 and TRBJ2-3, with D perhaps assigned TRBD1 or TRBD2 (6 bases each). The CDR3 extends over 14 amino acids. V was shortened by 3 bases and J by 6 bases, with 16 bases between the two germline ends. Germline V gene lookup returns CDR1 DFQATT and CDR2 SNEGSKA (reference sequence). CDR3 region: CSASGGLWSDTQYF. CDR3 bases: TGCAGTGCTAGTGGGGGGCTCTGGAGTGATACGCAGTATTTT.

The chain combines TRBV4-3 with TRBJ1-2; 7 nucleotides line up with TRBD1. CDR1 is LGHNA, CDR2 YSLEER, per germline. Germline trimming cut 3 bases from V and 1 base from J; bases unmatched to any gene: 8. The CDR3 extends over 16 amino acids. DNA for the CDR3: TGCGCCAGCAGCCAGCAGACCGGGACAGTTAACTATGGCTACACCTTC. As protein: CASSQQTGTVNYGYTF.

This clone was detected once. The CDR3, as DNA: TGTGCCAGCAGCTCCCACCGGGGGGCGGGGTACAATGAGCAGTTCTTC. Protein: CASSSHRGAGYNEQFF. V and J are TRBV3-1 (or the pseudogene TRBV3-2) and TRBJ2-1, with a possible D match to TRBD2 (7 bases). V was pared by 5 bases and J by 4 bases, with 18 bases between. CDR1 and CDR2 (germline): LGHDT, YNNKEL (reference sequence). This CDR3 contains 16 residues.

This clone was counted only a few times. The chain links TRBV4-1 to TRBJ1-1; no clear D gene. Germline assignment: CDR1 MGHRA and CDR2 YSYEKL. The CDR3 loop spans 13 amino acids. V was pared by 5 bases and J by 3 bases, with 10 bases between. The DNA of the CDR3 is TGCGCCAGCAGCGTGGCGGAGGACACTGAAGCTTTCTTT. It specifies CASSVAEDTEAFF.

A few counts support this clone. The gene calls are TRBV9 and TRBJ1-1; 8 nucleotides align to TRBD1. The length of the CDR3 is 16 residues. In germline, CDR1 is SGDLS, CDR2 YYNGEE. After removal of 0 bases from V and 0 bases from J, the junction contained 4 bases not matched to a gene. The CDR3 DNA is TGTGCCAGCAGCGTAGGGACAGGGCTCATGAACACTGAAGCTTTCTTT. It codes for CASSVGTGLMNTEAFF.

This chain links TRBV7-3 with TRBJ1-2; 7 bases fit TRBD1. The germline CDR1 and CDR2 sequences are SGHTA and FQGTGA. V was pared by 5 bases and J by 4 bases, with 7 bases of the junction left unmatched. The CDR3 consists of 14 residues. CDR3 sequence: CASSPGGSVYGYTF. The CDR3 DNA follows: TGTGCCAGCAGCCCAGGGGGTTCGGTCTATGGCTACACCTTC.

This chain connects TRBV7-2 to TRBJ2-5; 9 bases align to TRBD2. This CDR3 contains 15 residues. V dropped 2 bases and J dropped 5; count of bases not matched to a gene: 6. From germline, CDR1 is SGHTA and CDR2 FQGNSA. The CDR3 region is CASSLNRAGGETQYF. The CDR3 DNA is TGTGCCAGCAGCTTAAACAGGGCGGGGGGGGAGACCCAGTACTTC.

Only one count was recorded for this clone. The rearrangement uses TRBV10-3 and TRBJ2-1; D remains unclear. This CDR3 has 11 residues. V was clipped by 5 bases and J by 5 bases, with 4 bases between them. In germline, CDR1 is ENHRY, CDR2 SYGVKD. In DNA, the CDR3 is TGTGCCATCAGTTACAACAATGAGCAGTTCTTC. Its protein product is CAISYNNEQFF.

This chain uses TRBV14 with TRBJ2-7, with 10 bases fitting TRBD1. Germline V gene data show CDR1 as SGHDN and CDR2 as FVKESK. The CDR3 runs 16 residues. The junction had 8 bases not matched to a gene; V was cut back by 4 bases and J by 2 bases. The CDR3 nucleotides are TGTGCCAGCAGCCCTTCTCCGGGACAGGGGACCTACGAGCAGTACTTC. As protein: CASSPSPGQGTYEQYF.

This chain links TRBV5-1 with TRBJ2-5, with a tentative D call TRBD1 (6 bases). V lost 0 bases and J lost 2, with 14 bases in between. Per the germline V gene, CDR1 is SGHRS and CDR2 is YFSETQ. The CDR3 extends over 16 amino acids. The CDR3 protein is CASSLGPAGEQETQYF. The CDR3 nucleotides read TGCGCCAGCAGCTTGGGTCCCGCAGGGGAACAAGAGACCCAGTACTTC.

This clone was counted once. Here the CDR3 DNA reads TGTGCCAGCAGCGTAGGCGGGGGCCGCACCGGGGAGCTGTTTTTT. Translating it yields CASSVGGGRTGELFF. The rearrangement links TRBV9 to TRBJ2-2; possibly TRBD2 for D (7 bases). Per germline, CDR1 SGDLS and CDR2 YYNGEE. The CDR3 runs 15 residues. Trimming took 0 bases from V and 4 from J, leaving 10 bases between them.

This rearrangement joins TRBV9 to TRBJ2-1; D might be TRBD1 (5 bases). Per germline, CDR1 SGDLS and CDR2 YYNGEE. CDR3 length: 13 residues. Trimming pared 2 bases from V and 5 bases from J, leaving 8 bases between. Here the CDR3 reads CASSVQGHNEQFF. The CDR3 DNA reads TGTGCCAGCAGCGTCCAGGGTCACAATGAGCAGTTCTTC.

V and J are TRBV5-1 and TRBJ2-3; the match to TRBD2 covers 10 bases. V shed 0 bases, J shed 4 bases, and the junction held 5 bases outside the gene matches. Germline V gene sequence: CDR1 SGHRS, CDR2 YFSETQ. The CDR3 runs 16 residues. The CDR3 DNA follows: TGCGCCAGCAGCTTGGGGGCCGGGACTAGCGCAGATACGCAGTATTTT. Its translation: CASSLGAGTSADTQYF. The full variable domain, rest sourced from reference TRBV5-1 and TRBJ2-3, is KAGVTQTPRYLIKTRGQQVTLSCSPISGHRSVSWYQQTPGQGLQFLFEYFSETQRNKGNFPGRFSGRQFSNSRSEMNVSTLELGDSALYLCASSLGAGTSADTQYFGPGTRLTVL.

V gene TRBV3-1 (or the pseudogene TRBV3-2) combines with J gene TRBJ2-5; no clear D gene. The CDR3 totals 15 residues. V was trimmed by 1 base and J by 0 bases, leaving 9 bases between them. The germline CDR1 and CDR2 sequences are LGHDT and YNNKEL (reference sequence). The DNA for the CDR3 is TGTGCCAGCAGCCAAGGTGTTAGCAACCAAGAGACCCAGTACTTC. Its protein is CASSQGVSNQETQYF.

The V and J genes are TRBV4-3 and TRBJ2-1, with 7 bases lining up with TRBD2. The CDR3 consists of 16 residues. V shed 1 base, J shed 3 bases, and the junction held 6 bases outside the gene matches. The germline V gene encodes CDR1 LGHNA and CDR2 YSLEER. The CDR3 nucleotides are TGCGCCAGCAGCCAAGGGAGCGGGGTGGTCTACAATGAGCAGTTCTTC. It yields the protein CASSQGSGVVYNEQFF.

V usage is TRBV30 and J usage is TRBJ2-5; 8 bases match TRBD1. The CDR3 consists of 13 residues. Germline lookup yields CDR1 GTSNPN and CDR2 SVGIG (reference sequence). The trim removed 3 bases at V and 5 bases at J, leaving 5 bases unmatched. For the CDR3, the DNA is TGTGCCTGGAGCCAGGGGGCTCTGGAGACCCAGTACTTC. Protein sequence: CAWSQGALETQYF. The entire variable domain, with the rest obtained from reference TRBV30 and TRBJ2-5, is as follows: SQTIHQWPATLVQPVGSPLSLECTVEGTSNPNLYWYRQAAGRGLQLLFYSVGIGQISSEVPQNLSASRPQDRQFILSSKKLLLSDSGFYLCAWSQGALETQYFGPGTRLLVL.